The following is a T cell receptor (beta chain) sequence with its context. These data are taken from a study of control samples from healthy donors and cancer patients. This CDR3 is built from 16 residues. The germline gives CDR1 SGHVS, CDR2 FNYEAQ. V lost 1 base, J lost 4 bases, and 16 bases lay in between. TCRdb's table, derived via immunoSEQ multiplex PCR, lists solely in-frame clones and lacks some. The listing contains 150,000 to 200,000 clones. This clonotype was sampled from a woman in her 30s in good health. The chain recombines TRBV7-6 with TRBJ2-5, with D perhaps matching TRBD1 (7 bases). Sequenced material: blood. The CDR3 spells CASSLGSGGMRETQYF. The CDR3 DNA is TGTGCCAGCAGCTTAGGGTCAGGGGGGATGAGAGAGACCCAGTACTTC.